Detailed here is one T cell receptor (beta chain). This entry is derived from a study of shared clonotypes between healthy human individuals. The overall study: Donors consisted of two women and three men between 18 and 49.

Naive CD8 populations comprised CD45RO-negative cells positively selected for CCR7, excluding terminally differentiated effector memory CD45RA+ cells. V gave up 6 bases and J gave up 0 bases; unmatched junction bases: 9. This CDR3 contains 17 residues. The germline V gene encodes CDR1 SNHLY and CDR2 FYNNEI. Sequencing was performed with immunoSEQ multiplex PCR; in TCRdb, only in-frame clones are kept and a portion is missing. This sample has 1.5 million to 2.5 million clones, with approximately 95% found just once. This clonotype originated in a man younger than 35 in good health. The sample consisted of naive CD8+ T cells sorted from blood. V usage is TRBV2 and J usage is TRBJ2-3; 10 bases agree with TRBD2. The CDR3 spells CASSPGLAVPSTDTQYF. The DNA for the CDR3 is TGTGCCAGCAGCCCCGGACTAGCGGTGCCTAGCACAGATACGCAGTATTTT.